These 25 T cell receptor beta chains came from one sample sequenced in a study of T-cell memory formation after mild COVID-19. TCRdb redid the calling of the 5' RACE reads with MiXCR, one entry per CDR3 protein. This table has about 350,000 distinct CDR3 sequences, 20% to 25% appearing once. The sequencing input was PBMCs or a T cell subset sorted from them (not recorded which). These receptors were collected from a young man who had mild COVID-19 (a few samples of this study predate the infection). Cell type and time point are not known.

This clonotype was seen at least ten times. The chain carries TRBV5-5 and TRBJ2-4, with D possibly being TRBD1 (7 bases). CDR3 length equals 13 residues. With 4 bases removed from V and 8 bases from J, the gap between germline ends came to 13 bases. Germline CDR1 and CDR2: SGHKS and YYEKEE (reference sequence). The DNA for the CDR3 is TGTGCCAGCAGCGGTGACAGGGAGGACATTCAGTACTTC. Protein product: CASSGDREDIQYF.

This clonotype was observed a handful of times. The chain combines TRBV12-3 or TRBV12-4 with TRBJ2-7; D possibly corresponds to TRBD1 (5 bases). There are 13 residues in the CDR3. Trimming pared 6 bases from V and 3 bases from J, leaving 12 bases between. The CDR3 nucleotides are TGTGCCAGCAGCTCCCAGGACATCTACGAGCAGTACTTC. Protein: CASSSQDIYEQYF.

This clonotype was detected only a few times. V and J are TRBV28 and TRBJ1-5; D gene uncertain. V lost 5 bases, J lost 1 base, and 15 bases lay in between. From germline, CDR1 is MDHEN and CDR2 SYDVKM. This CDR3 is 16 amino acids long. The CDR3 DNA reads TGTGCCAGCAGTCCATACCCGCCGGCGAGCAATCAGCCCCAGCATTTT. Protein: CASSPYPPASNQPQHF.

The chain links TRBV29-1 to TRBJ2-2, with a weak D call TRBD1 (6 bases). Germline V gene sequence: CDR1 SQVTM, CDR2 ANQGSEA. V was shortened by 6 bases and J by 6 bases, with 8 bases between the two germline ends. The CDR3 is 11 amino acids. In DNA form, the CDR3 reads TGCAGCGTCGAGGGGGCCGGGGAGCTGTTTTTT. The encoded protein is CSVEGAGELFF.

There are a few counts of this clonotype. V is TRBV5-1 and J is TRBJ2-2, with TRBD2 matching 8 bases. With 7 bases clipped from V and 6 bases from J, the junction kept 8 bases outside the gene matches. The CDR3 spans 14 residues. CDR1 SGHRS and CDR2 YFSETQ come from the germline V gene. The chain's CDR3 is CASGPGLGSGELFF. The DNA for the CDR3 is TGCGCCAGCGGACCGGGACTAGGTTCCGGGGAGCTGTTTTTT.

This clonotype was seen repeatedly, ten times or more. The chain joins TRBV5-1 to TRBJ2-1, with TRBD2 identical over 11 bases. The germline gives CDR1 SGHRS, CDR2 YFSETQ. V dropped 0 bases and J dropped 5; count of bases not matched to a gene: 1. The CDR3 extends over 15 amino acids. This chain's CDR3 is CASSLVAGGHNEQFF. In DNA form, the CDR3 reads TGCGCCAGCAGCTTGGTAGCGGGGGGGCACAATGAGCAGTTCTTC.

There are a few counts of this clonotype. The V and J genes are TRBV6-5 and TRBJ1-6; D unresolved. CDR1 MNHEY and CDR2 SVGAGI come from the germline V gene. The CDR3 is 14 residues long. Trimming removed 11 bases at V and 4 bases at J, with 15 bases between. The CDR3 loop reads CASHFAQYNSPLHF. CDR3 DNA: TGTGCCTCGCATTTCGCACAGTATAATTCACCCCTCCACTTT.

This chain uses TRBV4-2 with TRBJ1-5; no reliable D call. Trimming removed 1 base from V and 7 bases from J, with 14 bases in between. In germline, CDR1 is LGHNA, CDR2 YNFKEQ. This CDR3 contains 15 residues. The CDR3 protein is CASSQGVGLRQPQHF. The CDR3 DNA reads TGTGCCAGCAGCCAAGGCGTGGGTTTGCGGCAGCCCCAGCATTTT.

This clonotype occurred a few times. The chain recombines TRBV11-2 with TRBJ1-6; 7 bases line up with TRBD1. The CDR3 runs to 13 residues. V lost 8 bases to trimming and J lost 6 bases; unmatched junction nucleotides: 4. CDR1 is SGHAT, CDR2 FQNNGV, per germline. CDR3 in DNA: TGTGCCAGCGGGCCAGGGGGTAATTCACCCCTCCACTTT. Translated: CASGPGGNSPLHF.

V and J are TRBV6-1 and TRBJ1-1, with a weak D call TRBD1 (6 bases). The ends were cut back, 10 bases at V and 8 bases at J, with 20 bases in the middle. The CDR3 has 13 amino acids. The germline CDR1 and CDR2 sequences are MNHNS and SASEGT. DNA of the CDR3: TGTGCCACCTCCGAGGGAGACAGGTCCGAAGCTTTCTTT. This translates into CATSEGDRSEAFF.

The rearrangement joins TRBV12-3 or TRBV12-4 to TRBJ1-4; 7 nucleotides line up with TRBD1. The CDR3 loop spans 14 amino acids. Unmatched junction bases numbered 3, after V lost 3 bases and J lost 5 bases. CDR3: CASSFRQGNEKLFF. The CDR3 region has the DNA TGTGCCAGCAGTTTCCGACAGGGCAATGAAAAACTGTTTTTT.

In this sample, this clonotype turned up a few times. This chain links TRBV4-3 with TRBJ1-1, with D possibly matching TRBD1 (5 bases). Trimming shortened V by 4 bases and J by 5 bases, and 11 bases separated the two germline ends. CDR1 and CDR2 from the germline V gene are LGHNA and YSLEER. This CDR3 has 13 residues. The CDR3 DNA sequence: TGCGCCAGCAGCCGGGGCAGTGGGACTGAAGCTTTCTTT. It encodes CASSRGSGTEAFF.

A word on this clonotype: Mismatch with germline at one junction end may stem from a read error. This chain's CDR3 is CARSRTNDTDTQYF. The DNA for the CDR3 is TGTGCCCGCAGCCGGACTAACGACACAGATACGCAGTATTTT. The chain couples TRBV27 to TRBJ2-3, with D maybe TRBD2 (6 bases). CDR3 length equals 14 residues. Germline V gives CDR1 MNHEY, CDR2 SMNVEV (reference sequence).

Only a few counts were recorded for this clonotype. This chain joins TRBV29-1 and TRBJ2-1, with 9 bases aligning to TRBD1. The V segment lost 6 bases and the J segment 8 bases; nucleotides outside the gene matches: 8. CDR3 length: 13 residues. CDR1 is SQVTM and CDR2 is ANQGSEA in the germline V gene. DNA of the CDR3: TGCAGCGTCCTCGGGACAGGGTTTGATGAGCAGTTCTTC. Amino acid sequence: CSVLGTGFDEQFF.

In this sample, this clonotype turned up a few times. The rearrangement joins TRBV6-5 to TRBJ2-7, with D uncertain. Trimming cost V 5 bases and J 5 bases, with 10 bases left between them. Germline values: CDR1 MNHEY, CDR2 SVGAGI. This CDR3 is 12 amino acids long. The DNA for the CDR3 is TGTGCCAGCAGTCCCGGCGCCAACGAGCAGTACTTC. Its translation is CASSPGANEQYF.

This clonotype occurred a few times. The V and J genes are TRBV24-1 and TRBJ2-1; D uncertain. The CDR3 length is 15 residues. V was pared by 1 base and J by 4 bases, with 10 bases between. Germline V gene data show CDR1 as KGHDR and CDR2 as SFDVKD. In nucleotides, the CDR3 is TGTGCCACCAGTGATTTTCCTTCACAGTACAATGAGCAGTTCTTC. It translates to CATSDFPSQYNEQFF.

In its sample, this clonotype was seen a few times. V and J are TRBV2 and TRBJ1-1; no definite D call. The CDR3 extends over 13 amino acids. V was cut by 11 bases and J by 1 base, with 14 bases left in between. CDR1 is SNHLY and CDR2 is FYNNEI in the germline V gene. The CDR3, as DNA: TGTGCCCAATTCGGGCAGCCGAACACTGAAGCTTTCTTT. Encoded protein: CAQFGQPNTEAFF. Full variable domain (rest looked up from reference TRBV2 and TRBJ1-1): EPEVTQTPSHQVTQMGQEVILRCVPISNHLYFYWYRQILGQKVEFLVSFYNNEISEKSEIFDDQFSVERPDGSNFTLKIRSTKLEDSAMYFCAQFGQPNTEAFFGQGTRLTVV.

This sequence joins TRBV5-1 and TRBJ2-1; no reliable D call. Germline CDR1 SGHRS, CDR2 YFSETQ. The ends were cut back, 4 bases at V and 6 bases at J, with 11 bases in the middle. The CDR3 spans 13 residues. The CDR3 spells CASSPHGPNEQFF. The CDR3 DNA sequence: TGCGCCAGCAGCCCCCATGGCCCCAATGAGCAGTTCTTC.

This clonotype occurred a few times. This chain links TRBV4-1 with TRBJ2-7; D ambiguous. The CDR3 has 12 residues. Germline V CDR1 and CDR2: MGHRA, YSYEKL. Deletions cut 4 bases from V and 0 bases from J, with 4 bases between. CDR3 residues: CASSPHSYEQYF. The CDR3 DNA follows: TGCGCCAGCAGCCCCCACTCCTACGAGCAGTACTTC.

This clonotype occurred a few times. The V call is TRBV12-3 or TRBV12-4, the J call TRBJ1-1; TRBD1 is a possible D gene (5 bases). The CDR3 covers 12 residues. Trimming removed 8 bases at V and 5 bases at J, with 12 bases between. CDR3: CASGRGGTEAFF. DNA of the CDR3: TGTGCCAGCGGCCGTGGGGGGACTGAAGCTTTCTTT.

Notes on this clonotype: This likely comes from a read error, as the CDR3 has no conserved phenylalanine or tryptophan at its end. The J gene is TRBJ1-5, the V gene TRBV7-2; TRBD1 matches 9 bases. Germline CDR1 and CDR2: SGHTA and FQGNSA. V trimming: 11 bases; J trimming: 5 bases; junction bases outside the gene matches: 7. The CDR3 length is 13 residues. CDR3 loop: CASGDRVHQPQHI. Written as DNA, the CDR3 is TGTGCCTCTGGGGACAGGGTACATCAGCCCCAGCATATT.

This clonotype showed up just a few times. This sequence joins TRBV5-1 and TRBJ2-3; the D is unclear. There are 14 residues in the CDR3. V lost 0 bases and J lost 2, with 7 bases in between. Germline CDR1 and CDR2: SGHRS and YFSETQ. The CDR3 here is CASSLEPYTDTQYF. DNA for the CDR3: TGCGCCAGCAGCTTGGAGCCCTACACAGATACGCAGTATTTT.

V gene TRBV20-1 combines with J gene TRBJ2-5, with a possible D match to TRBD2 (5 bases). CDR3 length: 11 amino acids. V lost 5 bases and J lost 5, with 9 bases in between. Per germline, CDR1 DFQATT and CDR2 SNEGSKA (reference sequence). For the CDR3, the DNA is TGCAGTGCTGGCCCGGGGGAGACCCAGTACTTC. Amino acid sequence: CSAGPGETQYF.

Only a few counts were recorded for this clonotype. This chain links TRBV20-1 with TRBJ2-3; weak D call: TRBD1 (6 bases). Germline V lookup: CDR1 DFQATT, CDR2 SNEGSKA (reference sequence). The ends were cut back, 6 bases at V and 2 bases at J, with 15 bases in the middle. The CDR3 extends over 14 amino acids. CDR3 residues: CSAIRGGHTDTQYF. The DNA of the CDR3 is TGCAGTGCGATCCGTGGGGGCCACACAGATACGCAGTATTTT.

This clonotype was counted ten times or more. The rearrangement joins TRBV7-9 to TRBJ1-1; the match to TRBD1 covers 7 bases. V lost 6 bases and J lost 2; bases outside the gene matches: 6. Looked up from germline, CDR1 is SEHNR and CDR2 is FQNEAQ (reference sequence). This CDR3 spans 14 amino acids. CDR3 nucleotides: TGTGCCAGCAGTCAACAGGGGAGTAACACTGAAGCTTTCTTT. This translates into CASSQQGSNTEAFF.